These 9 T cell receptor beta chains originate from one sample sequenced in a study of OX40 agonist ivuxolimab in advanced cancers. Repertoires were generated with immunoSEQ multiplex PCR, while TCRdb's copy carries only in-frame clones and drops some. The sample carries about 63,000 clones, around 91% recorded once. The starting material was CD4+ or CD8+ T cells sorted from blood, obtained in a trial of the OX40 agonist ivuxolimab. These receptor sequences come from an adult with an advanced solid tumor such as melanoma, head and neck, liver or kidney cancer.

The V and J genes are TRBV28 and TRBJ2-3, with 11 bases matching TRBD2. The V gene end was trimmed by 6 bases and the J gene end by 0 bases; junction bases not matched to a gene: 5. In germline, CDR1 is MDHEN, CDR2 SYDVKM. The CDR3 runs 16 residues. The CDR3 region has the DNA TGTGCCAGCAGGTTAGCGGGAGGGATAAGCACAGATACGCAGTATTTT. Translation: CASRLAGGISTDTQYF.

The chain recombines TRBV27 with TRBJ2-3, with D unresolved. The CDR3 extends over 12 amino acids. V shed 4 bases and J shed 2 bases, with 4 bases lying between them. From germline, CDR1 is MNHEY and CDR2 SMNVEV (reference sequence). CDR3 residues: CASSSYTDTQYF. The CDR3 bases are TGTGCCAGCAGTTCCTACACAGATACGCAGTATTTT.

The chain uses TRBV7-6 and TRBJ2-7, with D tentatively TRBD1 (5 bases). The germline V gene has CDR1 SGHVS and CDR2 FNYEAQ. Trimming pared 2 bases from V and 3 bases from J, leaving 11 bases between. The CDR3 has 14 amino acids. CDR3 region: CASSLTGSYYEQYF. The CDR3, as DNA: TGTGCCAGCAGCTTAACAGGTTCCTACTACGAGCAGTACTTC.

The chain is built from TRBV7-9 and TRBJ1-6; D unresolved. CDR3 length equals 12 residues. Germline values: CDR1 SEHNR, CDR2 FQNEAQ (reference sequence). Trimming removed 3 bases from V and 7 bases from J, with 4 bases in between. CDR3 sequence: CASSFPNSPLHF. The CDR3 coding sequence is TGTGCCAGCAGCTTTCCGAATTCACCCCTCCACTTT.

The chain employs TRBV18 and TRBJ1-2; TRBD1 might be the D (6 bases). Germline CDR1 is KGHSH and CDR2 is LQKENI. There are 14 residues in the CDR3. Trimming stripped 4 bases from V and 0 bases from J, with 9 bases between. CDR3 coding DNA: TGTGCCAGCTCACGAGGGGGAGCTAACTATGGCTACACCTTC. Its translation: CASSRGGANYGYTF. Full variable domain (rest looked up from reference TRBV18 and TRBJ1-2): NAGVMQNPRHLVRRRGQEARLRCSPMKGHSHVYWYRQLPEEGLKFMVYLQKENIIDESGMPKERFSAEFPKEGPSILRIQQVVRGDSAAYFCASSRGGANYGYTFGSGTRLTVV.

The J gene is TRBJ1-1, the V gene TRBV5-6; D unclear. Germline V gene data show CDR1 as SGHDT and CDR2 as YYEEEE. Deletions cut 3 bases from V and 1 base from J, with 7 bases between. There are 13 residues in the CDR3. The CDR3 spells CASSYDKNTEAFF. CDR3 DNA: TGTGCCAGCAGCTACGACAAGAACACTGAAGCTTTCTTT.

V gene TRBV21-1 combines with J gene TRBJ2-1; the table's D call, TRBD2, has no DNA check behind it. TRBV21-1 is assigned pseudogene status. This CDR3 contains 19 residues. The CDR3 nucleotides are TGTGCCAGCAGCAATTTGCGGGATCTGCGTCGGCTGGAATACAATGAGCAGTTCTTC. Its translation is CASSNLRDLRRLEYNEQFF.

The chain combines TRBV7-2 with TRBJ2-7; possibly TRBD1 for D (5 bases). CDR1 is SGHTA and CDR2 is FQGNSA in the germline V gene. This CDR3 has 15 amino acids. V lost 4 bases to trimming and J lost 6 bases, with 19 bases between them. The CDR3 DNA reads TGTGCCAGCAGCTCCCCGACAGACTTTCGGGCCGAGCAGTACTTC. This gives the protein CASSSPTDFRAEQYF.

CDR3 protein: CASSVVGSYNEQFF. CDR3 DNA sequence: TGTGCCAGCAGCGTGGTTGGCTCCTACAATGAGCAGTTCTTC. V and J are TRBV9 and TRBJ2-1; D remains unclear. CDR1 is SGDLS and CDR2 is YYNGEE in the germline V gene. This CDR3 comprises 14 residues. V lost 2 bases to trimming and J lost 0 bases, with 6 bases between them.